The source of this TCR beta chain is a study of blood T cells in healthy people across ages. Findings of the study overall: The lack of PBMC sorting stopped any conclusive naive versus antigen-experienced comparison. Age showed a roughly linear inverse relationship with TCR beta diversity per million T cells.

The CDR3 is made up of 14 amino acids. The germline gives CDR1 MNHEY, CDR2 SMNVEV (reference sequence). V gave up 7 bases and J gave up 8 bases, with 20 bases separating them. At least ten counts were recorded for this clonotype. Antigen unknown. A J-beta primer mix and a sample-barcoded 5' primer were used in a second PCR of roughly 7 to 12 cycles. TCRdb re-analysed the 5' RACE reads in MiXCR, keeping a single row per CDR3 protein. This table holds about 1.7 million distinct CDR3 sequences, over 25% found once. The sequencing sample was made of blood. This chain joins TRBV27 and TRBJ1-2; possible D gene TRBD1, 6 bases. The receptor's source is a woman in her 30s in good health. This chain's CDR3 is CASKGNPGVGGYTF. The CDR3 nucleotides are TGTGCCAGCAAGGGGAACCCAGGGGTAGGCGGCTACACCTTC.